The T cell receptor beta chain under discussion was sequenced for a study of Graves' ophthalmopathy and Graves' hyperthyroidism. Across the study: Peripheral blood was gathered at the point of initial diagnosis, before any treatment started.

Amplification from RNA transcripts yielded the TCR beta CDR3 regions. Second-round multiplex PCR came after first-round RT-PCR with HTBI primers. TCRdb reprocessed the multiplex PCR reads with MiXCR, giving one entry per CDR3 protein. This table holds a few hundred thousand distinct CDR3 sequences, about 17% found once. This clonotype was observed at least ten times. Its antigen remains unidentified. Study-wide results and caveats: Sensitivity of roughly 64% and specificity of 72% to 85% were achieved by the model that predicted ophthalmopathy progression.

Thyroid ultrasound, orbital computed tomography, TRAb, serum thyroxine and clinical symptoms formed the basis of diagnosis. PBMCs were density-gradient isolated from approximately 10 ml fresh blood. This CDR3 is 15 amino acids long. CDR1 and CDR2 (germline): SNHLY, FYNNEI. V lost 7 bases to trimming and J lost 5 bases; unmatched junction nucleotides: 11. The source material was peripheral blood. The rearrangement uses TRBV2 and TRBJ2-5; TRBD2 matches at 9 bases. The sequence derives from an adult man with Graves' ophthalmopathy. CDR3: CASKGLRGGEETQYF. CDR3 nucleotides: TGTGCCAGCAAGGGCCTGCGGGGGGGCGAGGAGACCCAGTACTTC.